This TCR beta chain emerged from a study of early T cells in non-severe SARS-CoV-2 infection. V trimming: 0 bases; J trimming: 7 bases; junction bases outside the gene matches: 2. Germline CDR1 and CDR2: GTSNPN and SVGIG (reference sequence). This CDR3 region has 14 residues. This clonotype came up a few times. TCRdb passed the 5' RACE reads through MiXCR, listing each CDR3 protein once. Among about 100,000 distinct CDR3 sequences listed, around 10% were seen once. The sample taken for sequencing was whole blood. This receptor was obtained from an adult who was a healthcare worker with PCR-confirmed SARS-CoV-2 infection or an uninfected control (not recorded which). The chain recombines TRBV30 with TRBJ1-6, with 8 bases identical to TRBD1. The CDR3 DNA reads as TGTGCCTGGAGTGTACACAGGGGGAATTCACCCCTCCACTTT. The encoded protein is CAWSVHRGNSPLHF.